This T cell receptor (beta chain) was retrieved from a study of cytomegalovirus exposure and HLA in healthy donors. Study in general: As an earlier analysis found, some 170 million T cells yielded 100 million to 130 million unique TCR beta sequences.

PCR amplification relied on 60 Vbeta primers (plus 13 Jbeta primers). The protocol was immunoSEQ multiplex PCR, while the TCRdb copy is restricted to in-frame clones and leaves out a portion. This sample has about 200,000 clones, with around 86% found just once. V dropped 0 bases and J dropped 4; count of bases not matched to a gene: 3. Germline V gives CDR1 MNHEY, CDR2 SMNVEV (reference sequence). CDR3 size: 17 residues. Comment on this clone: The target antigen is unknown.

Regarding the study as a whole: The listing of 150 to 200 TCR beta chains classed them as cytomegalovirus-associated.

This TCR came from a woman in her thirties or forties in good health and CMV-seronegative. Material for sequencing was PBMCs. This rearrangement joins TRBV27 to TRBJ2-1, with TRBD2 matching over 13 bases. This CDR3 reads CASSLSGLAGPYNEQFF. CDR3 coding DNA: TGTGCCAGCAGTTTATCGGGACTAGCGGGACCGTACAATGAGCAGTTCTTC.